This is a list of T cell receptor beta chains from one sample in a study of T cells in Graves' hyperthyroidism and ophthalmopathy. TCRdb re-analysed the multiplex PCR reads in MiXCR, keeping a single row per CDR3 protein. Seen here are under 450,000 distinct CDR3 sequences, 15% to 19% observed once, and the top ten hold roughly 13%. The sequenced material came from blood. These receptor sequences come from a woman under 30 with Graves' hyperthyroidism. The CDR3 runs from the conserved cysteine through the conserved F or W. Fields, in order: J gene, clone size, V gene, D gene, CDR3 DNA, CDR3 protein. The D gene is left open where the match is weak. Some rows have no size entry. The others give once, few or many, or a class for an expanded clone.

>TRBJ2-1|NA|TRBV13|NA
TGTGCCAGCAGCTTATTGGGTAAGGGGGAGAATGAGCAGTTCTTC
CASSLLGKGENEQFF
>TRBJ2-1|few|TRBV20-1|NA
TGCAGTGCACAGCCGGGACGGACTTACAATGAGCAGTTCTTC
CSAQPGRTYNEQFF
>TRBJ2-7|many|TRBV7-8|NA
TGTGCCAGCAGCGCCACCGGGACAATCTACGAGCAGTACTTC
CASSATGTIYEQYF
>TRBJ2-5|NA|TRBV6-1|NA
TGTGCCAGCAAAATGGGACGGCCAGAGACCCAGTACTTC
CASKMGRPETQYF
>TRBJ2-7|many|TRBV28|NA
TGTGCCAGCACCGACTTTGGGAGCTCCTACGAGCAGTACTTC
CASTDFGSSYEQYF
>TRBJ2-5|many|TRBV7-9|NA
TGTGCCAGCAGCTTAGTCCCGACGGGGTGGGAGACCCAGTACTTC
CASSLVPTGWETQYF
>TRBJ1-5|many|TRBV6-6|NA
TGTGCCAGCAGTTACTCGACCCAGGGTAATCAGCCCCAGCATTTT
CASSYSTQGNQPQHF
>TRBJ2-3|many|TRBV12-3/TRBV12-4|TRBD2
TGTGCCAGCAGTCCCAAAGCGGGGATCCCAGATACGCAGTATTTT
CASSPKAGIPDTQYF
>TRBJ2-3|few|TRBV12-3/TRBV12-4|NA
TGTGCCAGCCTCCCCCGAGTCAGCACAGATACGCAGTATTTT
CASLPRVSTDTQYF
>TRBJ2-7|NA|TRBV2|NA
TGTGCCAGCAGTGAGAGGAAAGCCTACGAGCAGTACTTC
CASSERKAYEQYF
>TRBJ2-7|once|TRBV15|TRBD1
TGTGCCACCAGCAGAGCCCGGGACAGCACCTACGAGCAGTACTTC
CATSRARDSTYEQYF
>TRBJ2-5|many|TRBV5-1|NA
TGCGCCAGCAGCTTGGATTCGCCGGGGGCCCAGTACTTC
CASSLDSPGAQYF
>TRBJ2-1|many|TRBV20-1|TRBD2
TGCAGTGCCAGAGAGATTAAGCGGGGGGGCTTCGGTGAGCAGTTCTTC
CSAREIKRGGFGEQFF
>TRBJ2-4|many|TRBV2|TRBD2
TGTGCCAGCAGTGATAACCTTAGCGGGATTCAGTACTTC
CASSDNLSGIQYF
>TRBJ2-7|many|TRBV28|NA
TGTGCCAGCAGTTTTCCAGAAAGCTACGAGCAGTACTTC
CASSFPESYEQYF
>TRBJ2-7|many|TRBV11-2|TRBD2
TGTGCCACCGCCGTTAGCGGGGGATTCTACGAGCAGTACTTC
CATAVSGGFYEQYF
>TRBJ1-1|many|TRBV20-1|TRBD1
TGCAGTGCTAGAAGGACAGGGGTCACTGAAGCTTTCTTT
CSARRTGVTEAFF
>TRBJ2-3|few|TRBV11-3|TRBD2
TGTACCAGCAGCCCCGGGACTAGCGGGGGGAGGTCAGATACGCAGTATTTT
CTSSPGTSGGRSDTQYF
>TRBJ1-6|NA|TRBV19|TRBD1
TGTGCCAGTACGGGACAGATGTATTCACCCCTCCACTTT
CASTGQMYSPLHF
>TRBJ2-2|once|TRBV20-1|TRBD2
TGCAGTGCTCCAGATATAGCGGGAGGGGACACCGGGGAGCTGTTTTTT
CSAPDIAGGDTGELFF
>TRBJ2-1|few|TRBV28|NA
TGTGCCAGCAGTTTACCCCCGGGGTGGAATGAGCAGTTCTTC
CASSLPPGWNEQFF
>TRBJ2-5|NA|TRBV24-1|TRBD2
TGTGCCACCAGTGATGGGACTAGCGTTCTTCCAGAGACCCAGTACTTC
CATSDGTSVLPETQYF
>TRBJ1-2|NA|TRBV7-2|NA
TGTGCCAGCAGCTCCCGAGGGGACGGAAACTATGGCTACACCTTC
CASSSRGDGNYGYTF
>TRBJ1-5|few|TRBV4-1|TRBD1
TGCGCCAGCAGCCCGACAGGGGATCAGCCCCAGCATTTT
CASSPTGDQPQHF
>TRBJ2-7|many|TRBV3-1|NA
TGTGCCAGCAAACCCTTACTAGCACCACTCTACGAGCAGTACTTC
CASKPLLAPLYEQYF
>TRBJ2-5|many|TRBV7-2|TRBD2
TGTGCCAGCATCCTGACTAGCGGCAGAGCGGAGACCCAGTACTTC
CASILTSGRAETQYF
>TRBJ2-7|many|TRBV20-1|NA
TGCAGTGCTAGAGATCAGTACGGGTCCTACGAGCAGTACTTC
CSARDQYGSYEQYF
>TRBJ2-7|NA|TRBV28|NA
TGTGCCAGCAGTCCCATCGCCTACGAGCAGTACTTC
CASSPIAYEQYF